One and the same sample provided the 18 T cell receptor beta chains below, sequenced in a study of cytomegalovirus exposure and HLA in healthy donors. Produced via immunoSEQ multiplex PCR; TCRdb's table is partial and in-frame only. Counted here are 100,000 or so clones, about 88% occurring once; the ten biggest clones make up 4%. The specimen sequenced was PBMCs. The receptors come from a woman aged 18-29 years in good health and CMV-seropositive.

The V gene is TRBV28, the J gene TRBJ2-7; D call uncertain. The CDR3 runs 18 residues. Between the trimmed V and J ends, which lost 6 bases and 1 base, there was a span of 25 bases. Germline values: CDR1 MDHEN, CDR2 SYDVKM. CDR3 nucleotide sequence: TGTGCCAGCAGCTATATCGATTCCATGTTTGAGAGATCCTACGAGCAGTACTTC. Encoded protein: CASSYIDSMFERSYEQYF.

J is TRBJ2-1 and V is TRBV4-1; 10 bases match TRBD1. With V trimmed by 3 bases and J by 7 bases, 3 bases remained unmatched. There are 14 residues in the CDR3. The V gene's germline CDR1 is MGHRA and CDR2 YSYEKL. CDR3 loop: CASSQGQGSNEQFF. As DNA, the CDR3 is TGCGCCAGCAGCCAGGGACAGGGGTCTAATGAGCAGTTCTTC.

In nucleotides, the CDR3 is TGCGCCAGCAGCCAAGATCGTGAGAACAATGAGCAGTTCTTC. Amino acid sequence: CASSQDRENNEQFF. This chain joins TRBV4-1 and TRBJ2-1; no clear D. The V and J ends lost 0 bases and 5 bases respectively, with 8 bases between them. CDR1 MGHRA and CDR2 YSYEKL come from the germline V gene. This CDR3 spans 14 amino acids.

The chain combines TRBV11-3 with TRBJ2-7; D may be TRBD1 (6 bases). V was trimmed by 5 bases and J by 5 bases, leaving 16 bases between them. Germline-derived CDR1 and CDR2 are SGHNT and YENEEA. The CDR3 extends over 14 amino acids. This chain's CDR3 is CASSETGTTHEQYF. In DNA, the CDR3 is TGTGCCAGCAGCGAAACCGGGACAACCCACGAGCAGTACTTC. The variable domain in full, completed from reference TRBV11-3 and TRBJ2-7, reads EAGVVQSPRYKIIEKKQPVAFWCNPISGHNTLYWYLQNLGQGPELLIRYENEEAVDDSQLPKDRFSAERLKGVDSTLKIQPAELGDSAVYLCASSETGTTHEQYFGPGTRLTVT.

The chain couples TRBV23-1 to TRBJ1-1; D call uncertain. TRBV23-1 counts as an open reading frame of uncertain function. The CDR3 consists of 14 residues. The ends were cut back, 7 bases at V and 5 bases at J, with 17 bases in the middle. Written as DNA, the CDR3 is TGCGCCAGCATACCGTCATCCGTTGAGACTGAAGCTTTCTTT. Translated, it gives CASIPSSVETEAFF.

The CDR3 nucleotides are TGTGCCAGCAGTTTGGTTCAGGGACTCCACGAGCAGTACTTC. Its translation is CASSLVQGLHEQYF. The chain has TRBV28 and TRBJ2-7, with a tentative D call TRBD2 (6 bases). The CDR3 sequence is 14 residues long. Trimming cost V 3 bases and J 5 bases, with 14 bases left between them. CDR1 and CDR2 from the germline V gene are MDHEN and SYDVKM.

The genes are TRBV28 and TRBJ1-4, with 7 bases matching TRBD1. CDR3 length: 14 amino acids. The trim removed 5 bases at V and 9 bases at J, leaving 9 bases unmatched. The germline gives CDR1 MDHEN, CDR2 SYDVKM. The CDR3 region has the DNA TGTGCCAGCAGTAAGACAGGGACGGGGAAAAAACTGTTTTTT. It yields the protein CASSKTGTGKKLFF.

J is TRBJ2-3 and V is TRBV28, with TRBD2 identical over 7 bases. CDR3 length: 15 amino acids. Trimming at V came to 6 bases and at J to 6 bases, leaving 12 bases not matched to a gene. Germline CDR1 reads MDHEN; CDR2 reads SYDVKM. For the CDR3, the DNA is TGTGCCAGCAGCCCTCGGCGGGAGTCCTCGGATACGCAGTATTTT. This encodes CASSPRRESSDTQYF.

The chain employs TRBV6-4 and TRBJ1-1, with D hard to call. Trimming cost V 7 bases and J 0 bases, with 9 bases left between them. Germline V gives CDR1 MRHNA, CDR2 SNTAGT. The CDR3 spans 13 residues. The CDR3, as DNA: TGTGCCAGCAAAGCGACGTTGAACACTGAAGCTTTCTTT. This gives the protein CASKATLNTEAFF.

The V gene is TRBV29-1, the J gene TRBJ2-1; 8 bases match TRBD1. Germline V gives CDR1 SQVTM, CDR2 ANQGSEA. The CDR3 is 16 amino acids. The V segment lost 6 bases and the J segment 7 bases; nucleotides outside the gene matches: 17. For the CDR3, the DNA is TGCAGCGTCGCCACTTCCGGGGACAGGTATGATAATGAGCAGTTCTTC. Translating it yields CSVATSGDRYDNEQFF.

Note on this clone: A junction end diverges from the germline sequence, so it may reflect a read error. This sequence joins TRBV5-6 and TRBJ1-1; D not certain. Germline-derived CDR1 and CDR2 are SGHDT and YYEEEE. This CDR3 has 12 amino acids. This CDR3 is CASSLGHTGAFF. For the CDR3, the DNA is TGTGCCAGCAGCTTGGGTCATACTGGAGCTTTCTTT.

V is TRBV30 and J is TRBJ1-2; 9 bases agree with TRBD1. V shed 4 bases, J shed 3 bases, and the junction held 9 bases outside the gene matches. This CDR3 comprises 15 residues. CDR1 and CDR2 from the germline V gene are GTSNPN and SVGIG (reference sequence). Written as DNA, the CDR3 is TGTGCCTGGATTCCCCGGACAGGGGTTTACTATGGCTACACCTTC. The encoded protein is CAWIPRTGVYYGYTF.

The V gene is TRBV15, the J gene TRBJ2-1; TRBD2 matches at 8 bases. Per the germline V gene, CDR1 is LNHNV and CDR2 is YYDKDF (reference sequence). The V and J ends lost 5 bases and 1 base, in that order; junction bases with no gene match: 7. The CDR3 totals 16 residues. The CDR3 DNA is TGTGCCACCAGCTCGGCCGGGGGGGGATCCTACAATGAGCAGTTCTTC. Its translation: CATSSAGGGSYNEQFF.

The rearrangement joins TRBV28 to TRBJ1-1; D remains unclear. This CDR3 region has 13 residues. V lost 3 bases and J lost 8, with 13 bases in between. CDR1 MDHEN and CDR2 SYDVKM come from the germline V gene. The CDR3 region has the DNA TGTGCCAGCAGTTTTCGAATCAGATTAGAAGCTTTCTTT. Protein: CASSFRIRLEAFF.

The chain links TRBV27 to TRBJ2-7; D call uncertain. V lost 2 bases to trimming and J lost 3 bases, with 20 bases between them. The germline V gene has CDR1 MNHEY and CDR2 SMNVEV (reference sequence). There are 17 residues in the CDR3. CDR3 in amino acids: CASSLRRLGSRSYEQYF. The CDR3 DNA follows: TGTGCCAGCAGTTTAAGGCGGCTAGGTTCCCGTAGCTACGAGCAGTACTTC.

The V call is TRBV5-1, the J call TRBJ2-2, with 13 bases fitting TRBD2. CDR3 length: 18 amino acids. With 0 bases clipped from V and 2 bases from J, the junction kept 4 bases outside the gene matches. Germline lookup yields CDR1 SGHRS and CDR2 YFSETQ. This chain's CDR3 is CASSLAGLAGKNTGELFF. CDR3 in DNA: TGCGCCAGCAGCTTGGCGGGACTAGCGGGAAAAAACACCGGGGAGCTGTTTTTT.

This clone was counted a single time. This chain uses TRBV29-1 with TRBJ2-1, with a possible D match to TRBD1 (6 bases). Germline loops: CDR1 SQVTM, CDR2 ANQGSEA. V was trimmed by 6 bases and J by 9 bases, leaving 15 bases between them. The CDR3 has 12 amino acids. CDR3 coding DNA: TGCAGCGTGCCGTCTATAGGGGGTGAGCAGTTCTTC. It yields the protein CSVPSIGGEQFF.

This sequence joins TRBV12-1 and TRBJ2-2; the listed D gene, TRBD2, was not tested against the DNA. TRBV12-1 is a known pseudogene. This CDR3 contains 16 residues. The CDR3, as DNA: TGTGCCAGCAGCTTGCTAAGCGGTTGTTACACCGGGGAGCTGTTTTTT. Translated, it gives CASSLLSGCYTGELFF.